What follows is one TCR beta chain and its context. V gave up 6 bases and J gave up 1 base; unmatched junction bases: 1. The CDR3 extends over 13 amino acids. Germline V gene data show CDR1 as SEHNR and CDR2 as FQNEAQ (reference sequence). The entry originates in a study of CD8 T cells in Susac syndrome. cDNA came from around 0.5 to 1 ug RNA primed by random hexamers. A single record per CDR3 protein comes from TCRdb applying MiXCR to the immunoSEQ multiplex PCR reads. The sample has around 220,000 distinct CDR3 sequences; 80% to 95% are singletons. The chain recombines TRBV7-9 with TRBJ2-3, with 7 bases matching TRBD2. The source is a human donor with multiple sclerosis. The specimen was CD8+ T cells from PBMCs. CDR3 in DNA: TGTGCCAGCAGGAGCGGGGGCACAGATACGCAGTATTTT. It specifies CASRSGGTDTQYF.